Below, one T cell receptor (beta chain) is given with its context. Its antigen is currently unknown. Assay: immunoSEQ multiplex PCR; the TCRdb copy retains only in-frame clones and omits some. Among approximately 150,000 clones listed, roughly 88% were seen once. This CDR3 has 13 residues. V trimming: 8 bases; J trimming: 7 bases; junction bases outside the gene matches: 3. These data belong to a study of T cell responses to AZD1222 COVID-19 vaccine. Study-wide results and limits: Vaccine-associated CD4 TCRs ranged over spike, dominating at 160-218 and 743-854. Just 6 or 7 AZD1222 recipients were seropositive at baseline.

The material sequenced was peripheral blood, taken 28 days after the second dose of the MenACWY control vaccine. This chain uses TRBV12-3 or TRBV12-4 with TRBJ1-5; 12 bases agree with TRBD1. The clonotype comes from an adult who received the MenACWY meningococcal vaccine as a control. Written as DNA, the CDR3 is TGTGCCAGCGGGACAGGGGGCGCCCAGCCCCAGCATTTT. This gives the protein CASGTGGAQPQHF.